The following is a T cell receptor beta chain sequence with its context. Its antigen is undetermined. This sample is drawn from a study of response to subunit inactivated influenza vaccine. Study findings and constraints: The study's authors posited that every seasonal influenza vaccination enlists few new T cells.

The CDR3 length is 12 residues. Germline V lookup: CDR1 GTSNPN, CDR2 SVGIG (reference sequence). Trimming cost V 3 bases and J 4 bases, with 9 bases left between them. TCRdb fed the RT-PCR reads into MiXCR, producing one record per CDR3 protein. Of about 190,000 distinct CDR3 sequences listed, about an eighth were seen once; the top ten hold roughly 26%. This sequence originates from a man aged 45-60 years who received an inactivated influenza vaccine. The chain uses TRBV30 and TRBJ1-1; a weak D match, TRBD1 (5 bases). The sample in question was CD8+ T cells sorted from PBMCs, obtained around 5 days after vaccination. CDR3 DNA: TGTGCCTGGAGCTGGGGGACCACTGAAGCTTTCTTT. As protein: CAWSWGTTEAFF.